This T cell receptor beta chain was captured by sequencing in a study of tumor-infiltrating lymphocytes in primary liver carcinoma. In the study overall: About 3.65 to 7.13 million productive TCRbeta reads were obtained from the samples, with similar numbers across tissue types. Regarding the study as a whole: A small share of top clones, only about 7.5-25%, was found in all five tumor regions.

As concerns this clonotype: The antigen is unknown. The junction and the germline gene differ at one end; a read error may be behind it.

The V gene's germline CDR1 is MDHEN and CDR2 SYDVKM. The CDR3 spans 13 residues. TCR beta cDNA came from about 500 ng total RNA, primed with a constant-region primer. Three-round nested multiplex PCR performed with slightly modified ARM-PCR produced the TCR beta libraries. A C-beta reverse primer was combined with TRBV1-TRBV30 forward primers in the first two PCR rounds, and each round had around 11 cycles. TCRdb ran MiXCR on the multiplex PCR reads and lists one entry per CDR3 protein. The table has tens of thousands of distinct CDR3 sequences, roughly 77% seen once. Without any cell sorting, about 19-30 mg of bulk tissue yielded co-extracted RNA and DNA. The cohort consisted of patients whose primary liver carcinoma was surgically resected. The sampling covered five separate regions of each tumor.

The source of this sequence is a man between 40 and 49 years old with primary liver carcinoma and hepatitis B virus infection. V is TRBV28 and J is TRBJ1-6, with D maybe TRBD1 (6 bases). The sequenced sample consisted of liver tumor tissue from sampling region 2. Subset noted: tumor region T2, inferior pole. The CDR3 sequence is CASSFRGGSPLIF. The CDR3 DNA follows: TGTGCCAGCAGTTTCAGGGGAGGATCACCCCTCATCTTT. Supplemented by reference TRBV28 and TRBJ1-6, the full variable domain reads DVKVTQSSRYLVKRTGEKVFLECVQDMDHENMFWYRQDPGLGLRLIYFSYDVKMKEKGDIPEGYSVSREKKERFSLILESASTNQTSMYLCASSFRGGSPLIFGNGTRLTVT.